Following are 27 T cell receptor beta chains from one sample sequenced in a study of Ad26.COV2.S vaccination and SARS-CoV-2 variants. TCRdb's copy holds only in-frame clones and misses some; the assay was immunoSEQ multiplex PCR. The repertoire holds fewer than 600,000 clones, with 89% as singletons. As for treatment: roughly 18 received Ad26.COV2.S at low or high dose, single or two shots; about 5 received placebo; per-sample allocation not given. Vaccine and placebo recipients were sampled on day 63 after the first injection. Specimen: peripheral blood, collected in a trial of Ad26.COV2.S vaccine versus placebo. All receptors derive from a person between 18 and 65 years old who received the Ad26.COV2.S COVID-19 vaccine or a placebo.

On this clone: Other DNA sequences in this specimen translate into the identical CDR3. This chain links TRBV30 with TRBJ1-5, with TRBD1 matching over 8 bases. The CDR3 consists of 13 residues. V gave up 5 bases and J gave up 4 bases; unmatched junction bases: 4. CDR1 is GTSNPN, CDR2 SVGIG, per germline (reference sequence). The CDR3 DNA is TGTGCCTGGTCGAGACAGGGGAATCAGCCCCAGCATTTT. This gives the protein CAWSRQGNQPQHF. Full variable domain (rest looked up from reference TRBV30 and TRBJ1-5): SQTIHQWPATLVQPVGSPLSLECTVEGTSNPNLYWYRQAAGRGLQLLFYSVGIGQISSEVPQNLSASRPQDRQFILSSKKLLLSDSGFYLCAWSRQGNQPQHFGDGTRLSIL.

CDR3 sequence reads: CASSGLEQYF. CDR3 nucleotide sequence: TGTGCCAGCAGTGGACTCGAGCAGTACTTC. The V call is TRBV2, the J call TRBJ2-7; no reliable D call. This CDR3 has 10 residues. Germline lookup yields CDR1 SNHLY and CDR2 FYNNEI. V lost 4 bases to trimming and J lost 6 bases, with 4 bases between them.

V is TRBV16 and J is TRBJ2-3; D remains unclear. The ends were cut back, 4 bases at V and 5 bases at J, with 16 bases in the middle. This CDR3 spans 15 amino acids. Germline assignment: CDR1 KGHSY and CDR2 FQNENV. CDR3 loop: CASSPQGTVRDTQYF. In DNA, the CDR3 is TGTGCCAGCAGCCCCCAAGGCACAGTAAGAGATACGCAGTATTTT.

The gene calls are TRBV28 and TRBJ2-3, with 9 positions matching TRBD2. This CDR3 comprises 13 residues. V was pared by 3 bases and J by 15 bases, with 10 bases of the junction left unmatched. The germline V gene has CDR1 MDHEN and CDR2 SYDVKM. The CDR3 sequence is CASSFLAGGQDYF. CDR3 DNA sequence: TGTGCCAGCAGTTTCTTGGCGGGAGGGCAGGATTATTTT.

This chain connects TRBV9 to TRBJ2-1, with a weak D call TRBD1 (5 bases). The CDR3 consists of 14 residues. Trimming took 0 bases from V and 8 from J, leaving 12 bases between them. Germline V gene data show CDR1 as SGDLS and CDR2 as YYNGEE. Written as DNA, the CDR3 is TGTGCCAGCAGCGTAGTAGGGGTTTTGGATGAGCAGTTCTTC. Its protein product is CASSVVGVLDEQFF.

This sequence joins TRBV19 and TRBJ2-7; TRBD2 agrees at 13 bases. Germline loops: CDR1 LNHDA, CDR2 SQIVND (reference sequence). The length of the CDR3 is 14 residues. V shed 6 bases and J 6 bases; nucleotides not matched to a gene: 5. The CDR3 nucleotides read TGTGCCAGTAGAGAGGGACTAGCGGGGCCCGAGCAGTACTTC. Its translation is CASREGLAGPEQYF.

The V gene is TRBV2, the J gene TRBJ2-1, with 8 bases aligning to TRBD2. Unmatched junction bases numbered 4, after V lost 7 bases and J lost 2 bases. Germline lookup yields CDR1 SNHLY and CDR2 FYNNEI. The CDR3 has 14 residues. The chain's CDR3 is CASTPGGTYNEQFF. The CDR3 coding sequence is TGTGCCAGCACCCCGGGGGGGACCTACAATGAGCAGTTCTTC.

The CDR3 protein is CASSTSLSYEQYF. The CDR3 nucleotides are TGTGCCAGCAGTACCTCGCTCTCCTACGAGCAGTACTTC. The chain is built from TRBV12-3 or TRBV12-4 and TRBJ2-7, with D unclear. The CDR3 spans 13 residues. V was shortened by 5 bases and J by 0 bases, with 8 bases between the two germline ends.

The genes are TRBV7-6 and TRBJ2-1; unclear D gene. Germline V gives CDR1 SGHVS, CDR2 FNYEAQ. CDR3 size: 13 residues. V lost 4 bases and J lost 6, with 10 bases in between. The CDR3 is CASSSIDSNEQFF. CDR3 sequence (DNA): TGTGCCAGCAGCTCAATAGACTCCAATGAGCAGTTCTTC.

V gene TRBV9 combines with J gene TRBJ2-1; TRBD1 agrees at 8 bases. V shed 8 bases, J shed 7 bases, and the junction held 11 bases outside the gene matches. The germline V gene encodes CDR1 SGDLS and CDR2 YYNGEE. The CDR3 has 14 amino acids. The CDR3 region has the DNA TGTGCCAGTAACACGGGACAGGCGGATAATGAGCAGTTCTTC. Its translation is CASNTGQADNEQFF.

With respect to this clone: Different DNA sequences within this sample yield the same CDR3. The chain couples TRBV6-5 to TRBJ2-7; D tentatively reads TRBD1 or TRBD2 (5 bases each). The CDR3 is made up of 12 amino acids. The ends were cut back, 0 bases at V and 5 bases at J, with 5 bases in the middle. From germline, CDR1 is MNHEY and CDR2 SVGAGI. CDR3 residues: CASSYSGDEQYF. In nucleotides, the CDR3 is TGTGCCAGCAGTTACTCGGGGGACGAGCAGTACTTC.

CDR3 residues: CAWSVPGGFMQPQHF. The CDR3 region has the DNA TGTGCCTGGAGTGTACCAGGGGGATTTATGCAGCCCCAGCATTTT. V is TRBV30 and J is TRBJ1-5; 7 bases map to TRBD1. Germline V lookup: CDR1 GTSNPN, CDR2 SVGIG (reference sequence). This CDR3 is built from 15 residues. Trimming cost V 0 bases and J 7 bases; bases outside gene matches: 9.

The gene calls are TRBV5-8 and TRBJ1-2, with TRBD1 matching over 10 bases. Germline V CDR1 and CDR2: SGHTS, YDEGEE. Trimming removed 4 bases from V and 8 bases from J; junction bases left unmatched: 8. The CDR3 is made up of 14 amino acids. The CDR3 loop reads CASSRWGQGYGYTF. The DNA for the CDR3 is TGTGCCAGCAGCCGCTGGGGACAGGGGTACGGCTACACCTTC. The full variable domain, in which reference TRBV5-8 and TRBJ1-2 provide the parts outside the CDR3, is EAGVTQSPTHLIKTRGQQATLRCSPISGHTSVYWYQQALGLGLQFLLWYDEGEERNRGNFPPRFSGRQFPNYSSELNVNALELEDSALYLCASSRWGQGYGYTFGSGTRLTVV.

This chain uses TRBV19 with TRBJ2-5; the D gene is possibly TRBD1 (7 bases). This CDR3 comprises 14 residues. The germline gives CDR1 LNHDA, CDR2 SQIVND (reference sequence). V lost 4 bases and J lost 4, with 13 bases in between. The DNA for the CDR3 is TGTGCCAGTAGTAAGAACAGGGGAGGAGAGACCCAGTACTTC. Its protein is CASSKNRGGETQYF.

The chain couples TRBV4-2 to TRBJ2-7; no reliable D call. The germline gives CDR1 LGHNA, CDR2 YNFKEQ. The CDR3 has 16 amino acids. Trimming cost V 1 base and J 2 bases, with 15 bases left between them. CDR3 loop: CASSQASTDPAYEQYF. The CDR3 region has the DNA TGTGCCAGCAGCCAAGCTTCAACGGACCCGGCCTACGAGCAGTACTTC.

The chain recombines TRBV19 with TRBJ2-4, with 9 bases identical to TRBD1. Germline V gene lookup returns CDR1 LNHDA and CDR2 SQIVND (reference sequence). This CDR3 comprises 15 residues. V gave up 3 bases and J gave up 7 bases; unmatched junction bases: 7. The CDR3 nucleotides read TGTGCCAGTAGTATTCCGACAGGGGGGAGGAACATTCAGTACTTC. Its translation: CASSIPTGGRNIQYF.

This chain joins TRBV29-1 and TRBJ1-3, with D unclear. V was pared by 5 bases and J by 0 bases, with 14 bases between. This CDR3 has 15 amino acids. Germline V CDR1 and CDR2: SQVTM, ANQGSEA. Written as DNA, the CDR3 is TGCAGCGTTCAGTATCAGGAAGTCTCTGGAAACACCATATATTTT. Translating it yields CSVQYQEVSGNTIYF.

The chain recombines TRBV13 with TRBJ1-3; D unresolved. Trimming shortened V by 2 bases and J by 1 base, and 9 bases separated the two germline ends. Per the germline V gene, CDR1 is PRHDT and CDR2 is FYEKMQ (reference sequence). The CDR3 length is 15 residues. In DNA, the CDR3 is TGTGCCAGCAGCTTACGGCTGGAGTCTGGAAACACCATATATTTT. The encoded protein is CASSLRLESGNTIYF. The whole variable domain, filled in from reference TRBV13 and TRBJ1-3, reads AAGVIQSPRHLIKEKRETATLKCYPIPRHDTVYWYQQGPGQDPQFLISFYEKMQSDKGSIPDRFSAQQFSDYHSELNMSSLELGDSALYFCASSLRLESGNTIYFGEGSWLTVV.

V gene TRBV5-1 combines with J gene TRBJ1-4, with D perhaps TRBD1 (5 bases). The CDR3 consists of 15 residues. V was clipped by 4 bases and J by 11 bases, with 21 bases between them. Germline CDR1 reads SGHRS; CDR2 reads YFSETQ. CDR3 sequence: CASSDQGPGSQKLFF. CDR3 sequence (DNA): TGCGCCAGCAGCGACCAGGGTCCGGGGAGTCAGAAACTGTTTTTT.

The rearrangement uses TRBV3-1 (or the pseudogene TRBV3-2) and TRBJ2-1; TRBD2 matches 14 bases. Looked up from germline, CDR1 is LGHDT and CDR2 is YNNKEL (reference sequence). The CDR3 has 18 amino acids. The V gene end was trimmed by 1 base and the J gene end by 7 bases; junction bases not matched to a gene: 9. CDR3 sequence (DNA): TGTGCCAGCAGCCAAGTTATGGGACTAGCGGGAGTTGGTAATGAGCAGTTCTTC. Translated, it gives CASSQVMGLAGVGNEQFF.

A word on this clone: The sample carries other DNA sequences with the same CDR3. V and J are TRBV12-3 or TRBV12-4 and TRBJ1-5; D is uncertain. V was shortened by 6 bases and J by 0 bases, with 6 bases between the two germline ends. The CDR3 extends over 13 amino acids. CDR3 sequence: CASSLNSNQPQHF. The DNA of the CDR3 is TGTGCCAGCAGCCTGAATAGCAATCAGCCCCAGCATTTT.

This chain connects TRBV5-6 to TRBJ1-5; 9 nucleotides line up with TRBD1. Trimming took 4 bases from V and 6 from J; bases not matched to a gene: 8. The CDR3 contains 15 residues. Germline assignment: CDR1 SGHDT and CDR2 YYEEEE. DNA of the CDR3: TGTGCCAGCAGCCCCCGGACAGGGGCCAGTCAGCCCCAGCATTTT. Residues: CASSPRTGASQPQHF.

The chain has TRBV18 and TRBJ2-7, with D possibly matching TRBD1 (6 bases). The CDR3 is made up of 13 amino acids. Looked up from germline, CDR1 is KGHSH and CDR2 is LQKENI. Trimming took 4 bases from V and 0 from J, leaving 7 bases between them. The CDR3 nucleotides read TGTGCCAGCTCACGGACAGACTCCTACGAGCAGTACTTC. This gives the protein CASSRTDSYEQYF.

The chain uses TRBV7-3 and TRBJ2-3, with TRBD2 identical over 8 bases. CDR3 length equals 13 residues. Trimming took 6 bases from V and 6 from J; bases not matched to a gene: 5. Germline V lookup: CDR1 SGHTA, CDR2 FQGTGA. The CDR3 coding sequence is TGTGCCAGCAGTACGGGAGGGGCCGATACGCAGTATTTT. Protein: CASSTGGADTQYF.

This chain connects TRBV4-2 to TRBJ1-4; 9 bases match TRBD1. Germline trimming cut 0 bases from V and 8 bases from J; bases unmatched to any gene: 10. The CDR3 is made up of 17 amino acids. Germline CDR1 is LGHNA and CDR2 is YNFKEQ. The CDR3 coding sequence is TGTGCCAGCAGCCAAGAAGGGACAGGGTCGATCATCGAAAAACTGTTTTTT. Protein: CASSQEGTGSIIEKLFF.

CDR3 in amino acids: CASSVDPSGDQPQHF. CDR3 coding DNA: TGTGCCAGCAGCGTAGATCCGTCAGGCGATCAGCCCCAGCATTTT. V usage is TRBV9 and J usage is TRBJ1-5; D call uncertain. The CDR3 consists of 15 residues. Germline CDR1 reads SGDLS; CDR2 reads YYNGEE. V was clipped by 0 bases and J by 5 bases, with 12 bases between them.

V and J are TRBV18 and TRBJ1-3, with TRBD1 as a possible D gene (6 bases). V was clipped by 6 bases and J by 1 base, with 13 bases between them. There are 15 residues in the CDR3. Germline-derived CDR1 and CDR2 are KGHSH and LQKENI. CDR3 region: CASSPNRDSGNTIYF. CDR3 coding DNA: TGTGCCAGCTCCCCGAACAGGGATTCTGGAAACACCATATATTTT.